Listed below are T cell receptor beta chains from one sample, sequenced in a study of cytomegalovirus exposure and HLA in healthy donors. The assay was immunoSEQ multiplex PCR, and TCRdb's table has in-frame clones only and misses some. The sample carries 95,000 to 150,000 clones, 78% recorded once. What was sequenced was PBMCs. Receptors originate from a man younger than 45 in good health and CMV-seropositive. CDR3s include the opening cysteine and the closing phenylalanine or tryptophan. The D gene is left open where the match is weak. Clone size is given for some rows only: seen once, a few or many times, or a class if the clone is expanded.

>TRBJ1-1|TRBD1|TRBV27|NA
TGTGCCAGCAGCCCTCTAGGGGGCCGAACTGAAGCTTTCTTT
CASSPLGGRTEAFF
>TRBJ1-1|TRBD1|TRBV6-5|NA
TGTGCCAGCAGTTACAGACAGGGTGGCACTGAAGCTTTCTTT
CASSYRQGGTEAFF
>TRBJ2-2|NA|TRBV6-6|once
TGTGCCAGCAGCCCGACAGTTTCGAACACCGGGGAGCTGTTTTTT
CASSPTVSNTGELFF
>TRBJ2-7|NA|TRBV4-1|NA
TGCGCCAGCAGCCAAGTTGAACAGGGCTACGAGCAGTACTTC
CASSQVEQGYEQYF
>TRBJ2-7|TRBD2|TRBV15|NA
TGTGCCACCAGCCGAGGACTAGCGGGAGCGGACGAGCAGTACTTC
CATSRGLAGADEQYF
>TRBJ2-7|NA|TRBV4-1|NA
TGCGCCAGCAGCCAAGTTCTAGCGTCAAGCTACGAGCAGTACTTC
CASSQVLASSYEQYF
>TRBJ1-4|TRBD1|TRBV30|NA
TGTGCCTGGAGTGTGACAGGGGCGGAAGAAAAACTGTTTTTT
CAWSVTGAEEKLFF
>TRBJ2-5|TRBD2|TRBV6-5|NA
TGTGCCAGCAGTAGCGGGAGGTTTCGTTCGGAGACCCAGTACTTC
CASSSGRFRSETQYF
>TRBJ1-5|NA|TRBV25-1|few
TGTGCCAGCAGTGAATCGGCAGGACAGAGCAATCAGCCCCAGCATTTT
CASSESAGQSNQPQHF
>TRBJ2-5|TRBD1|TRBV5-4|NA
TGTGCCAGCAGCTTGGTAGGGACAGGTATGAGAAGGGAGACCCAGTACTTC
CASSLVGTGMRRETQYF
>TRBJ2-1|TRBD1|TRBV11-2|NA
TGTGCCAGCAGCTTAGAGCCCCGGGACAGGGAGCAGTTCTTC
CASSLEPRDREQFF
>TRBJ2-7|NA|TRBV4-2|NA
TGTGCCAGCAGCCACGGACAGACGACCGCCGAGCAGTACTTC
CASSHGQTTAEQYF
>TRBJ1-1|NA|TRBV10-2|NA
TGCGCCTCCGGACAAACTAACACTGAAGCTTTCTTT
CASGQTNTEAFF
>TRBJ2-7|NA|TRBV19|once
TGTGCCAGTAGCCTTGACGGCCAGGGTCTGGGGAAGAACGAGCAGTACTTC
CASSLDGQGLGKNEQYF
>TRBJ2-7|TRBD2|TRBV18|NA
TGTGCCAGCTCCCCGGGACTAGCGGGCTATGACTACGAGCAGTACTTC
CASSPGLAGYDYEQYF
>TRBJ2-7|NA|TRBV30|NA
TGTGCCTGGAGTAACCAACGGAGGGTTCCGCAGTACTTC
CAWSNQRRVPQYF
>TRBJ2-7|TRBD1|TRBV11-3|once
TGTGCCAGCACCCCCGCGACAGGGGGGAACTACGAGCAGTACTTC
CASTPATGGNYEQYF
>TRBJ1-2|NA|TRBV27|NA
TGTGCCAGCGGGCCGAGAGCTAACTATGGCTACACCTTC
CASGPRANYGYTF
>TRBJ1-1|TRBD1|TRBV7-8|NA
TGTGCCAGCAGCCTCCCTAGGGGGCCAGGGGGGAACACTGAAGCTTTCTTT
CASSLPRGPGGNTEAFF
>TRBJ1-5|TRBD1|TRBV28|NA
TGTGCCAGCAGGGGACAGGGTGGCAATCAGCCCCAGCATTTT
CASRGQGGNQPQHF
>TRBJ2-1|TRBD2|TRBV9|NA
TGTGCCAGCAGCGTAGCGGCTAGCGGGAGTTACAATGAGCAGTTCTTC
CASSVAASGSYNEQFF
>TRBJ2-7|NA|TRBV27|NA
TGTGCCAGCAGTTTAGCGGGCTCCTACGAGCAGTACTTC
CASSLAGSYEQYF
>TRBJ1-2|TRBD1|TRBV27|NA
TGTGCCAGCAGTTTCGCCAGGGGGAGCCAATATGGCTACACCTTC
CASSFARGSQYGYTF
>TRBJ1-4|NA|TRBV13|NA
TGTGCCAGCAGCGCAACCGGACAAGATGAAAAACTGTTTTTT
CASSATGQDEKLFF
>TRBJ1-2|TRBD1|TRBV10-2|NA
TGCGCCAGCAGTGAGCCCGGACAGGGATTGATGGCTGGCTACACCTTC
CASSEPGQGLMAGYTF
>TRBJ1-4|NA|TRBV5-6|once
TGTGCCAGCAGCTTGGAGCAGGCAACTAATGAAAAACTGTTTTTT
CASSLEQATNEKLFF
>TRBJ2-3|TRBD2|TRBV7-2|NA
TGTGCCAGCAGCTCGGGACTAGCGGGAGGAACAGATACGCAGTATTTT
CASSSGLAGGTDTQYF
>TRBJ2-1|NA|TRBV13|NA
TGTGCCAGCAGCCCGCGGGCGCACAATGAGCAGTTCTTC
CASSPRAHNEQFF
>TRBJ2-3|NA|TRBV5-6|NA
TGTGCCAGCAGCTTGCGTGGCGGAAGCACAGATACGCAGTATTTT
CASSLRGGSTDTQYF